The 27 T cell receptor beta chains below come from one sample, sequenced in a study of blood T cell repertoires in COVID-19. This table comes from immunoSEQ multiplex PCR, and its TCRdb copy is limited to in-frame clones, with some not included. The data show some 120,000 clones, more than 75% seen once. Sequencing used peripheral blood. All receptors come from a man in his sixties with acute or convalescent COVID-19.

The sample holds one count of this clone. V gene TRBV5-1 combines with J gene TRBJ2-5; unclear D gene. V was shortened by 4 bases and J by 1 base, with 11 bases between the two germline ends. The V gene's germline CDR1 is SGHRS and CDR2 YFSETQ. This CDR3 is 14 amino acids long. The CDR3 here is CASSPGQTQETQYF. DNA of the CDR3: TGCGCCAGCAGCCCTGGGCAGACCCAAGAGACCCAGTACTTC.

The chain recombines TRBV5-1 with TRBJ2-1; 10 positions agree with TRBD2. CDR3 size: 15 residues. The ends lost 2 bases at V and 6 bases at J; junction bases unmatched: 5. Germline V gene data show CDR1 as SGHRS and CDR2 as YFSETQ. In DNA, the CDR3 is TGCGCCAGCAGCTTCGGCGCTAGCGGGAGCAATGAGCAGTTCTTC. Translation gives CASSFGASGSNEQFF. Full variable domain (missing parts from reference TRBV5-1 and TRBJ2-1): KAGVTQTPRYLIKTRGQQVTLSCSPISGHRSVSWYQQTPGQGLQFLFEYFSETQRNKGNFPGRFSGRQFSNSRSEMNVSTLELGDSALYLCASSFGASGSNEQFFGPGTRLTVL.

This sequence joins TRBV19 and TRBJ2-7, with TRBD1 as a possible D gene (6 bases). Germline assignment: CDR1 LNHDA and CDR2 SQIVND (reference sequence). The CDR3 spans 13 residues. V was clipped by 3 bases and J by 0 bases, with 6 bases between them. The CDR3 DNA reads TGTGCCAGTAGTATGGACAGCTCCTACGAGCAGTACTTC. The encoded protein is CASSMDSSYEQYF.

V usage is TRBV5-6 and J usage is TRBJ1-2, with a possible D match to TRBD1 (6 bases). Germline V CDR1 and CDR2: SGHDT, YYEEEE. The germline V and J ends were trimmed by 1 base and 4 bases, with 14 bases remaining between them. The CDR3 is made up of 15 amino acids. The chain's CDR3 is CASSLWGGGGYGYTF. In DNA, the CDR3 is TGTGCCAGCAGCTTGTGGGGGGGCGGCGGCTATGGCTACACCTTC. The whole variable domain, remainder taken from reference TRBV5-6 and TRBJ1-2, is DAGVTQSPTHLIKTRGQQVTLRCSPKSGHDTVSWYQQALGQGPQFIFQYYEEEERQRGNFPDRFSGHQFPNYSSELNVNALLLGDSALYLCASSLWGGGGYGYTFGSGTRLTVV.

The CDR3 sequence: CASRVDRRNTEAFF. The CDR3 bases are TGTGCCAGCAGGGTCGACAGGAGGAACACTGAAGCTTTCTTT. The chain couples TRBV6-5 to TRBJ1-1, with D perhaps TRBD1 (6 bases). Germline V gene lookup returns CDR1 MNHEY and CDR2 SVGAGI. V lost 6 bases and J lost 1, with 12 bases in between. The CDR3 is 14 amino acids.

The genes are TRBV5-1 and TRBJ1-1; 9 nucleotides align to TRBD1. There are 15 residues in the CDR3. V was clipped by 0 bases and J by 1 base; unmatched bases: 1. Germline V gene sequence: CDR1 SGHRS, CDR2 YFSETQ. The CDR3 sequence: CASSLGQGGNTEAFF. For the CDR3, the DNA is TGCGCCAGCAGCTTGGGACAGGGGGGGAACACTGAAGCTTTCTTT.

The chain carries TRBV12-3 or TRBV12-4 and TRBJ1-2, with 8 bases matching TRBD1. Trimming at V came to 6 bases and at J to 6 bases, leaving 6 bases not matched to a gene. The CDR3 totals 13 residues. Here the CDR3 DNA reads TGTGCCAGCAGCTCCGACAGGGGCAATGGCTACACCTTC. Encoded protein: CASSSDRGNGYTF.

The chain has TRBV4-1 and TRBJ2-2; 11 bases are shared with TRBD2. The germline V gene has CDR1 MGHRA and CDR2 YSYEKL. Trimming removed 4 bases from V and 3 bases from J; junction bases left unmatched: 19. This CDR3 has 21 amino acids. The CDR3: CASSREDPGLAVGRDTGELFF. The CDR3, as DNA: TGCGCCAGCAGCCGGGAGGATCCGGGACTAGCGGTAGGGAGAGACACCGGGGAGCTGTTTTTT.

The chain carries TRBV11-2 and TRBJ2-7, with D possibly being TRBD1 (6 bases). Trimming took 5 bases from V and 8 from J, leaving 22 bases between them. This CDR3 is built from 15 residues. The V gene's germline CDR1 is SGHAT and CDR2 FQNNGV. The CDR3: CASSPSTSKGEKQYF. CDR3 in DNA: TGTGCCAGCAGCCCCTCTACTAGTAAGGGGGAGAAGCAGTACTTC.

The rearrangement joins TRBV27 to TRBJ2-5; a weak D match, TRBD1 (6 bases). With 0 bases removed from V and 4 bases from J, the gap between germline ends came to 9 bases. Germline lookup yields CDR1 MNHEY and CDR2 SMNVEV (reference sequence). CDR3 length equals 14 residues. DNA for the CDR3: TGTGCCAGCAGTTTATCGGGGGCGGCAGAGACCCAGTACTTC. Amino acids: CASSLSGAAETQYF.

The J gene is TRBJ2-1, the V gene TRBV4-3; possibly TRBD2 for D (6 bases). The V gene's germline CDR1 is LGHNA and CDR2 YSLEER. The CDR3 extends over 13 amino acids. Trimming took 8 bases from V and 10 from J, leaving 18 bases between them. The CDR3 region is CASGKSRAGEQFF. Written as DNA, the CDR3 is TGCGCCAGCGGGAAATCCCGGGCGGGAGAGCAGTTCTTC.

This chain joins TRBV15 and TRBJ2-4, with D perhaps TRBD2 (5 bases). V gave up 2 bases and J gave up 0 bases, with 14 bases separating them. CDR1 and CDR2 from the germline V gene are LNHNV and YYDKDF (reference sequence). This CDR3 contains 17 residues. The CDR3 sequence: CATSRSLADLAKNIQYF. The CDR3 DNA reads TGTGCCACCAGCAGATCTCTAGCAGATTTAGCCAAAAACATTCAGTACTTC.

The chain couples TRBV5-5 to TRBJ1-2; 7 bases are shared with TRBD1. Germline CDR1 SGHKS, CDR2 YYEKEE (reference sequence). The CDR3 loop spans 15 amino acids. V lost 5 bases to trimming and J lost 5 bases; unmatched junction nucleotides: 12. CDR3 in DNA: TGTGCCAGCAGGTATGCCGGGACAGACACTTATGGCTACACCTTC. Encoded protein: CASRYAGTDTYGYTF.

This clone has a single count. The chain couples TRBV5-1 to TRBJ1-6, with D maybe TRBD1 (5 bases). Germline V lookup: CDR1 SGHRS, CDR2 YFSETQ. This CDR3 has 15 amino acids. Trimming took 4 bases from V and 6 from J, leaving 14 bases between them. In DNA form, the CDR3 reads TGCGCCAGCAGCAATGGGACTCCTCTTAATTCACCCCTCCACTTT. It specifies CASSNGTPLNSPLHF. Full variable domain (rest looked up from reference TRBV5-1 and TRBJ1-6): KAGVTQTPRYLIKTRGQQVTLSCSPISGHRSVSWYQQTPGQGLQFLFEYFSETQRNKGNFPGRFSGRQFSNSRSEMNVSTLELGDSALYLCASSNGTPLNSPLHFGNGTRLTVT.

The rearrangement joins TRBV7-9 to TRBJ1-1; D gene uncertain. V gave up 7 bases and J gave up 6 bases, with 12 bases separating them. The germline V gene encodes CDR1 SEHNR and CDR2 FQNEAQ (reference sequence). There are 12 residues in the CDR3. The chain's CDR3 is CASTPHAAEAFF. The CDR3 bases are TGTGCCAGCACCCCCCACGCAGCTGAAGCTTTCTTT.

V usage is TRBV4-1 and J usage is TRBJ2-7; D not resolved. V was clipped by 6 bases and J by 5 bases, with 20 bases between them. The CDR3 totals 15 residues. CDR1 and CDR2 (germline): MGHRA, YSYEKL. The CDR3 reads CASSLGSTNRDEQYF. CDR3 coding DNA: TGCGCCAGCAGTCTCGGCAGCACTAACCGGGACGAGCAGTACTTC.

The chain has TRBV3-1 (or the pseudogene TRBV3-2) and TRBJ1-2; tentative D call: TRBD1 (5 bases). The V gene's germline CDR1 is LGHDT and CDR2 YNNKEL (reference sequence). This CDR3 has 15 residues. With 2 bases removed from V and 8 bases from J, the gap between germline ends came to 18 bases. The CDR3 region has the DNA TGTGCCAGCAGCCAACCCGGACCGGTGGGGGGGGGCTACACCTTC. Amino acid sequence: CASSQPGPVGGGYTF.

With respect to this clone: An end of the junction differs from the germline gene, which may be a read error. The chain recombines TRBV11-2 with TRBJ2-7, with TRBD2 matching 9 bases. Germline V gives CDR1 SGHAT, CDR2 FQNNGV. The CDR3 covers 14 residues. The CDR3 coding sequence is TGTGCCAGCACCTTAGCGGGAGAAACAGGCGAGCAGTACTTC. As protein: CASTLAGETGEQYF.

This chain uses TRBV12-2 with TRBJ2-3; whether TRBD2, the table's D call, matches the DNA was not checked. TRBV12-2 is a known pseudogene. The CDR3 sequence is 14 residues long. The CDR3 nucleotides read TGTGCAAGTCGCCTAAGGGACTGTACAGATACGCAGTATTTT. Translating gives CASRLRDCTDTQYF.

The chain uses TRBV7-9 and TRBJ1-1, with a weak D call TRBD1 (5 bases). The CDR3 contains 17 residues. The germline CDR1 and CDR2 sequences are SEHNR and FQNEAQ (reference sequence). V lost 2 bases and J 3 bases, leaving 19 bases between the germline ends. The chain's CDR3 is CASSLRVTGVAHTEAFF. CDR3 nucleotides: TGTGCCAGCAGCTTAAGAGTTACAGGCGTGGCCCACACTGAAGCTTTCTTT.

The chain is built from TRBV19 and TRBJ2-6; 10 bases line up with TRBD1. With 3 bases clipped from V and 3 bases from J, the junction kept 5 bases outside the gene matches. The CDR3 totals 17 residues. CDR1 and CDR2 from the germline V gene are LNHDA and SQIVND (reference sequence). CDR3 sequence (DNA): TGTGCCAGTAGTATGACGACAGGGGGCGGTGGGGCCAACGTCCTGACTTTC. This translates into CASSMTTGGGGANVLTF.

This clone was counted a few times. The chain joins TRBV4-1 to TRBJ2-3; 7 positions agree with TRBD1. Unmatched junction bases numbered 10, after V lost 4 bases and J lost 0 bases. The V gene's germline CDR1 is MGHRA and CDR2 YSYEKL. The CDR3 runs to 17 residues. As DNA, the CDR3 is TGCGCCAGCAGCCCCGGGACAGTTTACTTCAGCACAGATACGCAGTATTTT. This codes for CASSPGTVYFSTDTQYF.

CDR3 sequence reads: CASSQDRGGSYEQYF. CDR3 bases: TGCGCCAGCAGCCAAGATCGGGGGGGTTCCTACGAGCAGTACTTC. The chain is built from TRBV4-3 and TRBJ2-7; 8 bases are shared with TRBD2. CDR3 length: 15 amino acids. The V gene end was trimmed by 0 bases and the J gene end by 1 base; junction bases not matched to a gene: 2. Germline V gives CDR1 LGHNA, CDR2 YSLEER.

The genes are TRBV7-3 and TRBJ2-2; TRBD2 matches at 11 bases. V gave up 3 bases and J gave up 4 bases; unmatched junction bases: 1. This CDR3 is built from 15 residues. CDR1 and CDR2 (germline): SGHTA, FQGTGA. CDR3 loop: CASSLTSGATGELFF. CDR3 nucleotides: TGTGCCAGCAGCTTGACTAGCGGGGCCACCGGGGAGCTGTTTTTT.

J is TRBJ1-2 and V is TRBV21-1; the table's D call, TRBD1, has no DNA check behind it. TRBV21-1 is marked as a pseudogene. This CDR3 spans 12 amino acids. CDR3 in DNA: TGTGCCAGCAGCATACAGGGGGCAGGCTACACCTTC. This encodes CASSIQGAGYTF.

The genes are TRBV5-4 and TRBJ1-6; D is possibly TRBD1 (5 bases). Trimming took 0 bases from V and 7 from J, leaving 17 bases between them. The CDR3 contains 17 residues. In germline, CDR1 is SGHNT, CDR2 YYREEE (reference sequence). CDR3 amino acids: CASSLGRDPRDNSPLHF. CDR3 DNA: TGTGCCAGCAGCTTGGGGCGGGACCCCCGAGACAATTCACCCCTCCACTTT.

The chain links TRBV5-1 to TRBJ2-1, with 8 bases fitting TRBD1. The CDR3 is made up of 15 amino acids. Germline lookup yields CDR1 SGHRS and CDR2 YFSETQ. The ends lost 4 bases at V and 9 bases at J; junction bases unmatched: 12. The CDR3 bases are TGCGCCAGCAGCCCCCGGACAGGGCCGGAAGGTGAGCAGTTCTTC. Protein: CASSPRTGPEGEQFF.